This entry features one T cell receptor beta chain sequence. There is no known antigen for this receptor. Library preparation employed the immunoSEQ multiplex PCR assay. For the multiplex PCR, a mixture combining 60 forward primers for TCR Vbeta segments and 13 reverse primers for TCR Jbeta segments was used. Amplification of the CDR3 region of rearranged TCR beta genes was performed with a multiplex PCR assay on genomic DNA. The amplified TCR beta libraries were sequenced on the Illumina HiSeq System as 87-base-pair reads. In the authors' own workflow: In a later analysis, 80 million or so unique TCR beta chains were counted across the 666 repertoires, and about 9.9 million of these chains were shared by at least two donors. Raw reads were error-corrected and collapsed into unique sequences with a nearest-neighbor algorithm that merged closely related sequences to remove PCR and sequencing errors. CDR3 sequences were aligned to IMGT reference sequences to assign V, D and J gene segments. For a sequence to be retained, at least a six-nucleotide match to both a V gene segment and a J gene segment was required. Rearrangements were classified as productive when the CDR3 lacked stop codons and remained in frame with V and J, and all other rearrangements were classified as non-productive. Following IMGT convention, CDR3 was defined as the stretch from the second conserved V-encoded cysteine to the conserved J-encoded phenylalanine. In an earlier analysis of 550 to 650 of the donors, sequences lacking an unambiguous match to a single V gene segment were excluded. In an earlier analysis of 587 of the donors, a V segment was called functional when productive rearrangements were above 56.7%, and segregating when the standard deviation between donors exceeded 5%. A statistical classification framework was built for diagnosing cytomegalovirus status from the catalog of TCR beta chain sequences. In a later analysis, V and J genes were assigned by comparing TCR nucleotide sequences against IMGT/GENE-DB human TR gene sequences. The TCRdist pipeline was used in a later analysis to assign CDR3 sequences and most-parsimonious VDJ recombination scenarios. In a later analysis, each TCR beta chain was defined by its CDR3 amino acid sequence together with its V-gene family, and reads without a unique V-gene family were excluded. To address suspected cross-contamination and a sequencing artifact, a later analysis removed several hundred highly shared, low-generation-probability nucleotide sequences. In a later analysis, a clonal expansion index was calculated for each public chain from normalized within-repertoire ranks of inferred template counts. Generation probabilities in a later analysis came from a VDJ recombination model fitted to out-of-frame rearrangements, and those results were checked against IGoR. Hypergeometric tests were used in a later analysis to score TCR-TCR, TCR-HLA and TCR-CMV co-occurrence, with a repertoire-size bias correction applied to the TCR pairs. A later analysis estimated false discovery rates by permuting HLA or CMV assignments 20 times. In a later analysis, co-occurring TCRs were grouped with DBSCAN, and TCRdist sequence similarity was added when clustering was performed within HLA-allele-positive subsets. Repertoires with fewer than 30,000 or more than 120,000 public chains were left out of co-occurrence clustering, as were about 5 repertoires with anomalous nucleotide sharing. TCRdb retrieved this table from immuneACCESS and kept in-frame rearrangements only. Not all clones are present; in checked studies, unresolved V genes account for under half, and no reason is known for the remainder. V, J and clone size are taken as reported in that table, and D and trimming were inferred from the DNA itself. This sample's table contains some 30,000 clones. The ten biggest clones cover 3.5% of the sample.

In total, roughly 670 healthy bone marrow donors made up the cohort. At the time of sampling, all cohort members were nominally healthy, though unrecorded immune exposures were likely present. The donor tested CMV seronegative, placing the donor among the 350 to 400 seronegative members of the cohort. Every donor gave a peripheral blood sample, and the peripheral blood mononuclear cells from that sample were used for TCR beta sequencing. The Qiagen DNeasy Blood Extraction Kit was used to extract genomic DNA from the blood cell samples. These data come from a study of cytomegalovirus exposure and HLA in healthy donors (dated by TCRdb to about 2017). General notes on the study: An earlier analysis of roughly 500 of the donors reported roughly 300 Gb of sequence data and approximately 120 million unique TCR beta sequences obtained from around 190 million T cells. The study was designed to test whether signatures of past pathogen exposure could be identified by cataloging public T cell receptors. Every discovery cohort repertoire had been produced on one sequencing platform. Several DR-DQ haplotypes were handled as single units for association and clustering because linkage in the cohort was strong. The later analysis used no new phenotypic data to find candidate immune exposures, relying instead on TCR beta sequences and their occurrence across donors. An earlier analysis of around 540 of the donors applied high-throughput TCR beta sequencing to assess whether each TCR beta V gene segment acted as functional or pseudogenic. Across approximately 420 genotyped donors of the cohort, an average of about 240,000 unique TCR beta nucleotide sequences per donor were sequenced, and roughly a sixth of those sequences were non-productive. The number of donors typed differed by locus, with 629-630 for A, B, C, DRB1 and DQB1, roughly 520 for DQA1, over 600 for DPA1, and some 450 for DPB1. A later genetic analysis took genome-wide SNP genotypes for about three fifths of the 666 donors and used that subset as a discovery cohort. Along with the approximately 700-subject first cohort, a separate validation cohort of over 90 different subjects was used. Donor age, sex, ethnicity and CMV serostatus were compiled alongside the repertoire data. Roughly 300 gigabases of sequencing data and roughly 90 million unique TCR sequences were included in an early release covering roughly 600 HLA-typed donors. In a later analysis, previously published TCR beta repertoires from 670 or so donors were re-analyzed and high-resolution HLA genotyping was added so that TCR occurrence patterns could be studied. Using immunosequencing, the study profiled T cell repertoires from 640 or so subjects and related those repertoires to cytomegalovirus serostatus. Both class I and class II loci were covered by HLA typing, at four-digit resolution. High-throughput TCR immunosequencing, statistical association of individual TCRs with disease status, and machine learning were combined to predict cytomegalovirus infection status. Of the 398 genotyped donors, 81% fell in the genetic ancestry cluster associated with self-reported Caucasian donors. The full study reports these points: A further reported finding was that TCR beta sequences accurately predicted the HLA-A and HLA-B alleles for most subjects in the first cohort. The authors suggested that the approach could potentially be generalized to other disease states and immunological phenotypes. In an earlier analysis of fewer than 700 of the donors, most TCR beta V segments appeared in productive rearrangements about 87% or about 30% of the time, broadly matching IMGT annotations. According to a later analysis, TCR association rates differed among HLA loci, with DRB1 alleles showing the most associated TCRs and HLA-C alleles showing the fewest. A later genetic analysis reported fewer N-insertions in productive TCRs among donors in an Asian-associated ancestry cluster than the approximately 700-donor mean. The presence/absence analyses assumed that sequencing depth was roughly uniform across donors, and that assumption may not be true. Strong co-occurrence of HLA alleles, especially DR and DQ, made assigning TCR associations to individual alleles difficult. A cluster of highly shared sequence variants was judged likely to be a technical artifact of the sequencing pipeline. The cohort was sequenced for TCR beta chains only, and without alpha or paired-chain data the features that could be detected were limited. Correlated functional status among segregating V segments might be attributable to linkage disequilibrium, but an unknown experimental factor could not be ruled out. The classifier was reported to diagnose cytomegalovirus status with high specificity and sensitivity in both the original cohort and the validation cohort. Because the 87-base-pair reads could not distinguish some IMGT-functional V segments, including TRBV6-2 and TRBV6-3, those segments were excluded. CMV serostatus was the only immune exposure information available for the cohort. In a later analysis, most CMV-associated TCR beta chains were found to appear HLA-restricted, with HLA associations seemingly driven largely by CMV exposure. In a later analysis, around 15,000 TCR beta sequences were associated with specific HLA alleles at a false discovery rate of 0.05. In vitro tests confirmed that a few of the cytomegalovirus-associated TCR beta chains recognize cytomegalovirus antigens. In the study, 150 to 200 TCR beta chains were listed as associated with cytomegalovirus. An association between a missense DCLRE1C variant and V-gene and J-gene trimming of TCR beta chains was found in a later genetic analysis and replicated in an independent cohort. Some 16 rarely observed V segments, including chromosome 9 orphons, were excluded from the earlier analysis of some 590 of the donors because counts were too low. According to a later analysis, parvovirus B19, influenza, CMV and Epstein-Barr virus appeared linked to several top co-occurrence clusters. Compared with equally common non-associated chains, HLA-associated TCR beta chains in a later analysis were more clonally expanded and had lower generation probabilities. Across donors, most TCR sequences were observed very rarely, whereas some public TCRs were present in many individuals. Because HLA typing was unavailable for some donors at each locus, only the typed subset was used in association tests.

In the germline V gene (reference sequence), CDR1 corresponds to MNHEY and CDR2 to SMNVEV. The CDR3 has 14 amino acids, counting the end cysteine and phenylalanine. Only CDR3 DNA is held: 42 bases, read in frame from base 1. The V end loses 4 bases and the J end loses 4 bases, and a stretch of 12 bases separates them. The rearrangement combines TRBV27 with TRBJ2-3, with an unclear D gene assignment. The sequence came from a man between 40 and 49 years old in good health and CMV-seronegative. The sequencing input was PBMCs. The DNA sequence follows: TGTGCCAGCAGTTACGCCCTGAGGCCAGATACGCAGTATTTT. This sequence encodes CASSYALRPDTQYF.